A selection of T cell receptor beta chains follows, all from one sample in a study of cytomegalovirus exposure and HLA in healthy donors. Measured with immunoSEQ multiplex PCR; TCRdb has only the in-frame clones, and not every one. The sample holds some 70,000 clones, around 97% seen once. Sequenced material: PBMCs. Receptor source: a young man in good health and CMV-seronegative. The CDR3 runs from the conserved cysteine through the conserved F or W. Fields, in order: D gene, J gene, V gene, clone size, CDR3 DNA, CDR3 protein. The D gene is left open where the match is weak. Size is stated for part of the rows, as once, few or many counts, or as a class when the clone is expanded.

D gene: TRBD1; J gene: TRBJ2-7; V gene: TRBV6-5; clone size: .; CDR3 DNA: TGTGCCAGCAGTTACTCGGGACAGGGGGTTGGGGAGCAGTACTTC; CDR3 protein: CASSYSGQGVGEQYF
D gene: .; J gene: TRBJ2-4; V gene: TRBV28; clone size: once; CDR3 DNA: TGTGCCAGCAGTTCGGCGGGCAGAACGCTGATAGCCAAAAACATTCAGTACTTC; CDR3 protein: CASSSAGRTLIAKNIQYF
D gene: TRBD1; J gene: TRBJ1-1; V gene: TRBV27; clone size: .; CDR3 DNA: TGTGCCAGCAGTTTCTTTCGGGACAGTGAAGCTTTCTTT; CDR3 protein: CASSFFRDSEAFF
D gene: TRBD1; J gene: TRBJ2-1; V gene: TRBV27; clone size: once; CDR3 DNA: TGTGCCAGCAGTTTTCCAGGGGGCCACAATGAGCAGTTCTTC; CDR3 protein: CASSFPGGHNEQFF
D gene: TRBD2; J gene: TRBJ2-3; V gene: TRBV30; clone size: .; CDR3 DNA: TGTGCCTGGACCAACCGGGTGGCGCGGGAGGACCCTAGCACAGATACGCAGTATTTT; CDR3 protein: CAWTNRVAREDPSTDTQYF
D gene: TRBD2; J gene: TRBJ2-5; V gene: TRBV5-4; clone size: .; CDR3 DNA: TGTGCCAGCAGCTTATTTAAACGGGTAGCGGGAGTGGAGACCCAGTACTTC; CDR3 protein: CASSLFKRVAGVETQYF
D gene: .; J gene: TRBJ2-7; V gene: TRBV7-9; clone size: .; CDR3 DNA: TGTGCCAGCAGCCTTCAGGGGAAGGGCGAGCAGTACTTC; CDR3 protein: CASSLQGKGEQYF
D gene: .; J gene: TRBJ1-5; V gene: TRBV7-9; clone size: .; CDR3 DNA: TGTGCCAGCAGCTTAGGACAGACTGGCAATCAGCCCCAGCATTTT; CDR3 protein: CASSLGQTGNQPQHF
D gene: .; J gene: TRBJ1-2; V gene: TRBV6-5; clone size: .; CDR3 DNA: TGTGCCAGCTATGGCGGGGGCCGAGGCTACACCTTC; CDR3 protein: CASYGGGRGYTF
D gene: TRBD2; J gene: TRBJ2-1; V gene: TRBV7-9; clone size: .; CDR3 DNA: TGTGCCAGCAGCCCTGGGACTACCCAAGAGGGTGAGCAGTTCTTC; CDR3 protein: CASSPGTTQEGEQFF
D gene: TRBD1; J gene: TRBJ1-2; V gene: TRBV7-9; clone size: .; CDR3 DNA: TGTGCCAGCAGCCCACGTACCCAAAACACAGGGGTAATAGGTGGCTACACCTTC; CDR3 protein: CASSPRTQNTGVIGGYTF
D gene: .; J gene: TRBJ2-3; V gene: TRBV29-1; clone size: .; CDR3 DNA: TGCAGCGTTGAGGGACTCCAAGCACGCACAGATACGCAGTATTTT; CDR3 protein: CSVEGLQARTDTQYF
D gene: .; J gene: TRBJ1-1; V gene: TRBV28; clone size: .; CDR3 DNA: TGTGCCAGCAGTCGATGGACAGAGAACACTGAAGCTTTCTTT; CDR3 protein: CASSRWTENTEAFF
D gene: TRBD2; J gene: TRBJ2-2; V gene: TRBV7-8; clone size: .; CDR3 DNA: TGTGCCAGCAGCTCGGGACTAGCGGGAGGGTCCGGGGAGCTGTTTTTT; CDR3 protein: CASSSGLAGGSGELFF
D gene: TRBD1; J gene: TRBJ2-1; V gene: TRBV10-3; clone size: .; CDR3 DNA: TGTGCCATCAGTGAGAGCCAGGGGGCAATTAATGAGCAGTTCTTC; CDR3 protein: CAISESQGAINEQFF
D gene: TRBD1; J gene: TRBJ1-2; V gene: TRBV7-9; clone size: .; CDR3 DNA: TGTGCCAGCAGCTTAGAAGAGGGGGCGCTGGGCTACACCTTC; CDR3 protein: CASSLEEGALGYTF